Listed here are 3 T cell receptor beta chains from one sample, sequenced in a study of T cell responses to AZD1222 COVID-19 vaccine. The method was immunoSEQ multiplex PCR; TCRdb's version includes in-frame clones alone and lacks a portion of them. The table includes 200,000 or so clones, around 92% detected once. The sample here was peripheral blood, taken on day 0 of AZD1222 vaccination. The receptors here all came from an adult in good health.

CDR3 residues: CASSSGQGALAFF. The DNA for the CDR3 is TGTGCCAGCAGTTCGGGACAGGGGGCGTTAGCTTTCTTT. The V gene is TRBV28, the J gene TRBJ1-1; 12 nucleotides line up with TRBD1. CDR3 length: 13 amino acids. Germline V gene lookup returns CDR1 MDHEN and CDR2 SYDVKM. J was trimmed by 10 bases and V by 4 bases; bases with no gene match: 4.

The rearrangement links TRBV27 to TRBJ1-3; no reliable D call. CDR1 and CDR2 (germline): MNHEY, SMNVEV (reference sequence). V was shortened by 3 bases and J by 0 bases, with 15 bases between the two germline ends. The CDR3 covers 17 residues. CDR3 sequence reads: CASSLGVGRSSGNTIYF. CDR3 in DNA: TGTGCCAGCAGTTTGGGTGTGGGAAGAAGCTCTGGAAACACCATATATTTT.

This clone was counted a single time. The rearrangement joins TRBV7-9 to TRBJ2-3; no clear D gene. CDR3 length: 11 amino acids. The germline V gene has CDR1 SEHNR and CDR2 FQNEAQ (reference sequence). Trimming removed 2 bases from V and 5 bases from J, with 2 bases in between. CDR3 in amino acids: CASSLKDTQYF. CDR3 sequence (DNA): TGTGCCAGCAGCTTAAAAGATACGCAGTATTTT.